The 30 T cell receptor beta chains presented below share a single source sample, sequenced in a study of blood T cells in healthy people across ages. Combining a sample-barcoded 5' primer with a J-beta primer mix, a second PCR ran for roughly 6 to 11 cycles. In TCRdb, the 5' RACE reads were re-called with MiXCR into one record per CDR3 protein. The data show hundreds of thousands of distinct CDR3 sequences, around 50% seen once. Input material: blood. These receptors were taken from a woman of 80 years or more in good health.

This clonotype was detected only a few times. The chain employs TRBV29-1 and TRBJ1-2; D is unclear. Trimming took off 0 bases at V and 8 bases at J, with 7 bases between the two ends. Per the germline V gene, CDR1 is SQVTM and CDR2 is ANQGSEA. The CDR3 has 11 residues. CDR3: CSVEDTRGYTF. DNA for the CDR3: TGCAGCGTTGAAGACACCAGGGGCTACACCTTC. The full variable domain, its missing parts supplied by reference TRBV29-1 and TRBJ1-2, is SAVISQKPSRDICQRGTSLTIQCQVDSQVTMMFWYRQQPGQSLTLIATANQGSEATYESGFVIDKFPISRPNLTFSTLTVSNMSPEDSSIYLCSVEDTRGYTFGSGTRLTVV.

CDR3 sequence (DNA): TGTGCCAGCAGTACGGGACTCGAGAGCTCCTACGAGCAGTACTTC. This translates into CASSTGLESSYEQYF. V is TRBV6-5 and J is TRBJ2-7; D may be TRBD2 (6 bases). Germline CDR1 and CDR2: MNHEY and SVGAGI. Trimming took off 5 bases at V and 0 bases at J, with 14 bases between the two ends. The CDR3 extends over 15 amino acids.

At least ten counts were recorded for this clonotype. The chain is built from TRBV14 and TRBJ1-6, with 8 positions matching TRBD1. This CDR3 region has 15 residues. V trimming: 2 bases; J trimming: 6 bases; junction bases outside the gene matches: 3. Germline values: CDR1 SGHDN, CDR2 FVKESK. CDR3 DNA: TGTGCCAGCAGCCAATCGGACAGGGCTAATTCACCCCTCCACTTT. Encoded protein: CASSQSDRANSPLHF. Looking up the rest from reference TRBV14 and TRBJ1-6 gives the full variable domain: EAGVTQFPSHSVIEKGQTVTLRCDPISGHDNLYWYRRVMGKEIKFLLHFVKESKQDESGMPNNRFLAERTGGTYSTLKVQPAELEDSGVYFCASSQSDRANSPLHFGNGTRLTVT.

In its sample, this clonotype was seen many times. The gene calls are TRBV5-1 and TRBJ2-4; unclear D gene. This CDR3 is built from 14 residues. Germline lookup yields CDR1 SGHRS and CDR2 YFSETQ. Trimming left V 3 bases short and J 5 bases short, with 12 bases between. The CDR3 here is CASSSRPQQNIQYF. The DNA of the CDR3 is TGCGCCAGCAGCTCCCGGCCCCAACAAAACATTCAGTACTTC. Using reference TRBV5-1 and TRBJ2-4 for the parts outside the CDR3, the full variable domain is KAGVTQTPRYLIKTRGQQVTLSCSPISGHRSVSWYQQTPGQGLQFLFEYFSETQRNKGNFPGRFSGRQFSNSRSEMNVSTLELGDSALYLCASSSRPQQNIQYFGAGTRLSVL.

Concerning this clonotype itself: Mismatch with germline at one junction end may stem from a read error. The gene calls are TRBV6-2 or TRBV6-3 and TRBJ2-3, with D possibly TRBD1 on 5 matching bases. The germline V gene encodes CDR1 MNHEY and CDR2 SVGEGT. CDR3 length: 16 residues. CDR3 DNA sequence: TGTGTCAGCATTCCCGCTATGGGGCTAGGCACAGATACGCAGTATTTT. This codes for CVSIPAMGLGTDTQYF.

The genes are TRBV5-5 and TRBJ2-1; 8 bases are a match to TRBD1. The V and J ends lost 4 bases and 6 bases, in that order; junction bases with no gene match: 15. Germline assignment: CDR1 SGHKS and CDR2 YYEKEE (reference sequence). This CDR3 is built from 17 residues. For the CDR3, the DNA is TGTGCCAGCAGCCGATTAGATGGGACAGGTTGGGTCAATGAGCAGTTCTTC. Translation gives CASSRLDGTGWVNEQFF.

The genes are TRBV2 and TRBJ1-4; D not resolved. This CDR3 comprises 16 residues. With 4 bases removed from V and 5 bases from J, the gap between germline ends came to 17 bases. Germline V gene data show CDR1 as SNHLY and CDR2 as FYNNEI. Here the CDR3 DNA reads TGTGCCAGCAGTGTCAGACCGGGCCTAGCAAATGAAAAACTGTTTTTT. It specifies CASSVRPGLANEKLFF.

The chain is built from TRBV25-1 and TRBJ1-2, with D uncertain. Germline V gene lookup returns CDR1 MGHDK and CDR2 SYGVNS. The length of the CDR3 is 14 residues. Trimming pared 0 bases from V and 3 bases from J, leaving 8 bases between. The CDR3 sequence is CASSEYGPYYGYTF. CDR3 coding DNA: TGTGCCAGCAGTGAATATGGGCCCTACTATGGCTACACCTTC.

V gene TRBV5-1 combines with J gene TRBJ2-4; TRBD2 aligns across 12 bases. The J call is uncertain, as TRBJ2-7 better fits the DNA end. The CDR3 loop spans 17 amino acids. CDR1 is SGHRS, CDR2 YFSETQ, per germline. DNA for the CDR3: TGCGCCCGCGGCTTGCGACTAGCGGGAGCCAGCGACTACGAGCAGTACTTC. Its translation is CARGLRLAGASDYEQYF.

In this sample, this clonotype turned up many times. The V and J genes are TRBV14 and TRBJ2-1, with unresolved D. The CDR3 is 13 residues long. CDR1 is SGHDN, CDR2 FVKESK, per germline. V was shortened by 7 bases and J by 9 bases, with 16 bases between the two germline ends. Here the CDR3 reads CASTLWTTGEQFF. The CDR3 DNA reads as TGTGCCAGCACCCTCTGGACCACGGGTGAGCAGTTCTTC.

The rearrangement links TRBV4-1 to TRBJ2-4; D ambiguous. The V gene lost 2 bases and the J gene lost 2 bases, with 7 bases spanning the gap. The CDR3 length is 14 residues. The germline V gene has CDR1 MGHRA and CDR2 YSYEKL. Here the CDR3 reads CASSQPASKNIQYF. In DNA, the CDR3 is TGCGCCAGCAGCCAACCGGCCTCCAAAAACATTCAGTACTTC.

Regarding this clonotype: Germline is not matched at one junction end, which may reflect a read error. This rearrangement joins TRBV20-1 to TRBJ1-3, with TRBD1 matching 8 bases. The germline V gene has CDR1 DFQATT and CDR2 SNEGSKA (reference sequence). The CDR3 extends over 14 amino acids. The CDR3 DNA reads as TGCGGTGCTTATCAGGGGGCAATTGGAAACACCATATATTTT. Translating it yields CGAYQGAIGNTIYF.

Here the CDR3 reads CATSNPDTSSYNEQFF. The CDR3 region has the DNA TGTGCCACCAGCAACCCGGACACGAGCTCCTACAATGAGCAGTTCTTC. V gene TRBV15 combines with J gene TRBJ2-1; tentatively, D is TRBD1 (5 bases). V lost 4 bases and J 0 bases, leaving 13 bases between the germline ends. The CDR3 extends over 16 amino acids. CDR1 is LNHNV and CDR2 is YYDKDF in the germline V gene (reference sequence).

This clonotype was observed a few times. The chain carries TRBV27 and TRBJ1-1, with a possible D match to TRBD1 (5 bases). CDR1 is MNHEY and CDR2 is SMNVEV in the germline V gene (reference sequence). The V gene lost 7 bases and the J gene lost 13 bases, with 19 bases spanning the gap. The CDR3 has 12 amino acids. This CDR3 is CASTEFQGSVFF. For the CDR3, the DNA is TGTGCCAGCACCGAATTCCAGGGTTCTGTTTTCTTT.

This clonotype was detected ten times or more. V is TRBV20-1 and J is TRBJ2-5, with 7 positions matching TRBD2. The CDR3 consists of 15 residues. J gave up 5 bases and V 3 bases, and 12 bases lay outside the gene matches. Germline V gene sequence: CDR1 DFQATT, CDR2 SNEGSKA (reference sequence). CDR3 DNA sequence: TGCAGTGCTAGTTCTCCCGAAGGGAGGGTGGAGACCCAGTACTTC. Its translation is CSASSPEGRVETQYF.

This clonotype was recorded a few times. The genes are TRBV27 and TRBJ1-2; D unresolved. V was clipped by 3 bases and J by 2 bases, with 10 bases between them. This CDR3 spans 14 amino acids. Germline V lookup: CDR1 MNHEY, CDR2 SMNVEV (reference sequence). The CDR3, as DNA: TGTGCCAGCAGTTTGGCCGGGGAAAACTATGGCTACACCTTC. This codes for CASSLAGENYGYTF.

V usage is TRBV25-1 and J usage is TRBJ1-2; no reliable D call. The CDR3 spans 16 residues. Germline V gives CDR1 MGHDK, CDR2 SYGVNS. Trimming left V 1 base short and J 9 bases short, with 21 bases between. The CDR3 sequence: CASSELISTLRVRYTF. The CDR3 DNA reads as TGTGCCAGCAGTGAATTAATTTCGACCCTGAGGGTGCGCTACACCTTC.

V usage is TRBV6-1 and J usage is TRBJ1-5; no reliable D call. This CDR3 region has 14 residues. Trimming cost V 2 bases and J 8 bases, with 13 bases left between them. From germline, CDR1 is MNHNS and CDR2 SASEGT. This CDR3 reads CASSEMVGFEPQHF. As DNA, the CDR3 is TGTGCCAGCAGTGAAATGGTGGGTTTCGAGCCCCAGCATTTT.

The chain couples TRBV20-1 to TRBJ1-1; no clear D. The CDR3 runs 10 residues. V shed 6 bases and J shed 11 bases, with 13 bases lying between them. Looked up from germline, CDR1 is DFQATT and CDR2 is SNEGSKA (reference sequence). DNA of the CDR3: TGCAGTGCGAGTGCAGGAGGCGCTTTCTTT. It codes for CSASAGGAFF.

This clonotype was detected a few times. The chain is built from TRBV6-1 and TRBJ2-1; 14 bases match TRBD2. The CDR3 runs to 17 residues. CDR1 MNHNS and CDR2 SASEGT come from the germline V gene. J gave up 6 bases and V 6 bases, and 10 bases lay outside the gene matches. As DNA, the CDR3 is TGTGCCAGCAGCCAGACTAGCGGGGGGGCCCGGGGCAATGAGCAGTTCTTC. This gives the protein CASSQTSGGARGNEQFF.

This clonotype was seen only a few times. This chain connects TRBV12-3 or TRBV12-4 to TRBJ2-2, with unresolved D. Trimming cost V 5 bases and J 7 bases, with 5 bases left between them. The CDR3 runs to 11 residues. CDR3 loop: CASSLFGELFF. The CDR3 DNA reads as TGTGCCAGCAGTCTCTTCGGGGAGCTGTTTTTT.

Of note for this clonotype: A read error may be the cause here, since a much bigger clone is one base away. J is TRBJ2-7 and V is TRBV6-1; TRBD2 agrees at 8 bases. CDR1 and CDR2 (germline): MNHNS, SASEGT. This CDR3 is built from 15 residues. Losses at the gene ends were 1 base for V and 7 bases for J; bases not matched to a gene: 9. CDR3 coding DNA: TGTGCCAGCAGTGAAGAATCGGGGGGGCCTAGTGAGCAGTACTTC. It translates to CASSEESGGPSEQYF.

J is TRBJ2-5 and V is TRBV11-2; D is unresolved. This CDR3 has 13 amino acids. V dropped 6 bases and J dropped 1 base, with 9 bases sitting between them. CDR1 SGHAT and CDR2 FQNNGV come from the germline V gene. The CDR3 sequence: CASSSLSQETQYF. As DNA, the CDR3 is TGTGCCAGCAGTTCCCTCTCCCAAGAGACCCAGTACTTC.

In its sample, this clonotype was seen many times. The rearrangement uses TRBV29-1 and TRBJ2-7; TRBD1 aligns across 8 bases. With V trimmed by 5 bases and J by 5 bases, 5 bases remained unmatched. CDR3 length: 12 residues. Per the germline V gene, CDR1 is SQVTM and CDR2 is ANQGSEA. CDR3 sequence (DNA): TGCAGCGTTTGGACAGGGACTCACGAGCAGTACTTC. Its translation: CSVWTGTHEQYF.

On this clonotype itself: A much bigger clone sits one base away, suggesting this may be a read error. This chain joins TRBV28 and TRBJ2-4, with 7 bases that match TRBD1. Germline trimming cut 9 bases from V and 3 bases from J; bases unmatched to any gene: 11. This CDR3 comprises 15 residues. Germline CDR1 is MDHEN and CDR2 is SYDVKM. Here the CDR3 reads CASRTGVHDKNIQYF. DNA of the CDR3: TGTGCCAGTAGAACAGGGGTCCATGACAAAAACATTCAGTACTTC.

This clonotype showed up many times. The chain employs TRBV20-1 and TRBJ2-4, with 8 bases that match TRBD2. The germline V gene encodes CDR1 DFQATT and CDR2 SNEGSKA (reference sequence). The V segment lost 2 bases and the J segment 6 bases; nucleotides outside the gene matches: 6. The CDR3 contains 14 residues. This CDR3 reads CSARPPGGANIQYF. In DNA form, the CDR3 reads TGCAGTGCTAGACCTCCGGGGGGGGCAAACATTCAGTACTTC.

The gene calls are TRBV4-3 and TRBJ2-5; 8 bases align to TRBD2. The J call could be wrong; TRBJ2-7 is a better fit for the DNA end. Per germline, CDR1 LGHNA and CDR2 YSLEER. This CDR3 has 15 residues. The CDR3 DNA sequence: TGCGCCAGCAGCCTGTTCTTCGGGACTAGTGACGAGCAGTACTTC. The encoded protein is CASSLFFGTSDEQYF.

The J gene is TRBJ2-7, the V gene TRBV7-2; D remains ambiguous. This CDR3 is built from 15 residues. The V gene's germline CDR1 is SGHTA and CDR2 FQGNSA. Trimming removed 4 bases at V and 3 bases at J, with 16 bases between. The CDR3 DNA sequence: TGTGCCAGCAGCTCTTCGGGCGCGACATACTACGAGCAGTACTTC. Translating it yields CASSSSGATYYEQYF. The variable domain in full, with the rest retrieved from reference TRBV7-2 and TRBJ2-7, is GAGVSQSPSNKVTEKGKDVELRCDPISGHTALYWYRQSLGQGLEFLIYFQGNSAPDKSGLPSDRFSAERTGGSVSTLTIQRTQQEDSAVYLCASSSSGATYYEQYFGPGTRLTVT.

The chain carries TRBV11-2 and TRBJ2-3, with 11 positions matching TRBD2. V lost 2 bases to trimming and J lost 4 bases; unmatched junction nucleotides: 2. There are 15 residues in the CDR3. Germline CDR1 and CDR2: SGHAT and FQNNGV. CDR3 residues: CASSLRSGGADTQYF. The CDR3 nucleotides are TGTGCCAGCAGCTTACGTAGCGGGGGGGCAGATACGCAGTATTTT.

This rearrangement joins TRBV7-2 to TRBJ1-2, with D possibly being TRBD1 (5 bases). Germline CDR1 and CDR2: SGHTA and FQGNSA. This CDR3 has 15 amino acids. Deletions cut 3 bases from V and 4 bases from J, with 15 bases between. CDR3 in amino acids: CASSFFGGLPYGYTF. The CDR3 DNA is TGTGCCAGCAGCTTCTTTGGGGGACTACCCTATGGCTACACCTTC.